This T cell receptor beta chain was recorded in a study of T cell changes during pregnancy in multiple sclerosis. The V segment lost 2 bases and the J segment 3 bases; nucleotides outside the gene matches: 1. Germline V gene data show CDR1 as SGDLS and CDR2 as YYNGEE. CDR3 length: 15 amino acids. Sequencing was performed with immunoSEQ multiplex PCR; in TCRdb, only in-frame clones are kept and a portion is missing. The sample holds fewer than 70,000 clones, over 80% seen once. The chain carries TRBV9 and TRBJ2-7; 14 bases match TRBD2. Sequenced here: peripheral blood, sampled in the second trimester of pregnancy. The TCR sequence derives from a female donor in good health, enrolled as a control in a pregnancy study. The CDR3, as DNA: TGTGCCAGCAGCGTGGGGACTAGCGGGAGCTACGAGCAGTACTTC. Its translation: CASSVGTSGSYEQYF.